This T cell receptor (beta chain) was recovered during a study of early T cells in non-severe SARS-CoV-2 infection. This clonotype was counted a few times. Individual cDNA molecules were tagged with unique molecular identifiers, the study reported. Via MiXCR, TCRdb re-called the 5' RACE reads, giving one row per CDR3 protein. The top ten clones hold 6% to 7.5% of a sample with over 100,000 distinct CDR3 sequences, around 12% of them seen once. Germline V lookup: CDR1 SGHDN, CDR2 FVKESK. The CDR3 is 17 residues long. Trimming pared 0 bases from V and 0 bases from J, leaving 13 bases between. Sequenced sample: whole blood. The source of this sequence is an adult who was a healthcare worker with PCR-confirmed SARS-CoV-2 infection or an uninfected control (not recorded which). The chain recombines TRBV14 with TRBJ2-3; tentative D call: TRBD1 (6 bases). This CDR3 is CASSQDSWTASTDTQYF. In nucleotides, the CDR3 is TGTGCCAGCAGCCAAGATTCTTGGACAGCTAGCACAGATACGCAGTATTTT.